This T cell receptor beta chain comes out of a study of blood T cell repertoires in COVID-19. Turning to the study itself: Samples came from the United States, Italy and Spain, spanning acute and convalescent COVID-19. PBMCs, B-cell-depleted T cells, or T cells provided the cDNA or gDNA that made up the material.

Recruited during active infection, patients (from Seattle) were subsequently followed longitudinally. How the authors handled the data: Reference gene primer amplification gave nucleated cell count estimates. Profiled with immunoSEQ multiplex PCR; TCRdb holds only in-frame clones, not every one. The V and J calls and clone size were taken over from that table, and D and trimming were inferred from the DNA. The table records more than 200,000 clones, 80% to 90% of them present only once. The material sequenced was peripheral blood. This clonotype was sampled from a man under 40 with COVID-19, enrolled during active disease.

The CDR3 DNA is TGTGCCAGCAGCCAGGTGGCAGGGCCCTCCTACGAGCAGTACTTC. This translates into CASSQVAGPSYEQYF. V is TRBV6-5 and J is TRBJ2-7; D perhaps matches TRBD1 (5 bases). The length of the CDR3 is 15 residues. Trimming removed 6 bases at V and 0 bases at J, with 15 bases between. Looked up from germline, CDR1 is MNHEY and CDR2 is SVGAGI.